Given below is one T cell receptor beta chain in context. Its specificity is not known. The data belong to a study of CD8 T cells in Susac syndrome. The RNA, roughly 0.45 to 1 ug, was put through reverse transcription using random hexamers. Amplification of TCR beta CDR3 spanned 54 Vbeta and 13 Jbeta via immunoSEQ multiplex PCR. TCRdb ran MiXCR on the immunoSEQ multiplex PCR reads and lists one entry per CDR3 protein. The sample holds about 400,000 distinct CDR3 sequences, roughly 85% seen once. TCR beta was sequenced from blood CD8+ and CD4+ T cells. Negative isolation yielded CD4+ and CD8+ T cells, and FACS enriched TEMRA cells. Study observations and caveats: A relatively small number of individuals underwent TCR sequencing and HLA analysis.

The sequence was obtained from a human donor with multiple sclerosis. Specimen: CD8+ T cells from PBMCs.

The CDR3 DNA is TGTGCCAGCACTCCCCTCCCGCGGGACAGGGTGGGGGACCCCCAGCATTTT. Its protein is CASTPLPRDRVGDPQHF. The chain is built from TRBV28 and TRBJ1-5; TRBD1 matches at 9 bases. The length of the CDR3 is 17 residues. After removal of 7 bases from V and 10 bases from J, the junction contained 20 bases not matched to a gene. Germline CDR1 and CDR2: MDHEN and SYDVKM.